Below, one T cell receptor beta chain is given with its context. This sample is part of a study of blood T cell repertoires in COVID-19. Across the whole study: The United States, Italy and Spain were the sources of the acute and convalescent COVID-19 samples. From T cells, B-cell-depleted T cells, or PBMCs came the material, which was cDNA or gDNA.

Some clones are missing from TCRdb's copy, which holds only in-frame ones; the method was immunoSEQ multiplex PCR. The data show tens of thousands of clones, around 87% seen once. The germline V gene encodes CDR1 MNHEY and CDR2 SMNVEV (reference sequence). The CDR3 has 15 residues. The V segment lost 3 bases and the J segment 9 bases; nucleotides outside the gene matches: 10. Sequencing was performed on peripheral blood. The chain combines TRBV27 with TRBJ2-1, with 8 bases fitting TRBD2. This TCR was recovered from a man in his fifties with active COVID-19. CDR3: CASSFSREGGFEQFF. Written as DNA, the CDR3 is TGTGCCAGCAGTTTTTCACGGGAGGGTGGCTTTGAGCAGTTCTTC.